These T cell receptor beta chains were read from a single sample in a study of blood T cell repertoires in COVID-19. Produced via immunoSEQ multiplex PCR; TCRdb's table is partial and in-frame only. This sample has approximately 210,000 clones, with 84% found just once. The sequencing input was peripheral blood. Receptor source: a woman in her 50s with active or convalescent COVID-19. CDR3s include the opening cysteine and the closing phenylalanine or tryptophan.

len: 17
j_gene: TRBJ2-6
v_gene: TRBV4-1
CDR3aa: CASSPGQGASGANVLTF

len: 14
j_gene: TRBJ2-3
v_gene: TRBV19
CDR3aa: CASSAGWGTDTQYF

len: 16
j_gene: TRBJ1-5
v_gene: TRBV6-1
CDR3aa: CASSDRDRGRNQPQHF

len: 13
j_gene: TRBJ1-2
v_gene: TRBV28
CDR3aa: CASSVGQYYGYTF

len: 16
j_gene: TRBJ2-7
v_gene: TRBV28
CDR3aa: CASSPLGLAGAYEQYF

len: 15
j_gene: TRBJ2-1
v_gene: TRBV4-2
CDR3aa: CASSQDFLQRNEQFF

len: 12
j_gene: TRBJ2-7
v_gene: TRBV28
CDR3aa: CASSYTGREQYF

len: 14
j_gene: TRBJ1-2
v_gene: TRBV2
CDR3aa: CASSEQGPNYGYTF

len: 13
j_gene: TRBJ1-2
v_gene: TRBV6-5
CDR3aa: CASRAQGNYGYTF

len: 13
j_gene: TRBJ1-1
v_gene: TRBV19
CDR3aa: CASSAQRGTEAFF

len: 16
j_gene: TRBJ2-4
v_gene: TRBV7-9
CDR3aa: CASSLSSGRALDIQYF

len: 15
j_gene: TRBJ1-1
v_gene: TRBV14
CDR3aa: CASSQAWGRNTEAFF

len: 16
j_gene: TRBJ1-3
v_gene: TRBV11-2
CDR3aa: CASSLPGTASGNTIYF

len: 15
j_gene: TRBJ1-6
v_gene: TRBV3-1/TRBV3-2
CDR3aa: CASSQEIQGHSPLHF

len: 20
j_gene: TRBJ2-1
v_gene: TRBV15
CDR3aa: CATSREIPGLARLSYNEQFF

len: 17
j_gene: TRBJ2-1
v_gene: TRBV11-3
CDR3aa: CASSLEFRDRFGSEQFF

len: 18
j_gene: TRBJ2-1
v_gene: TRBV18
CDR3aa: CASSPVRLAGGSYNEQFF

len: 16
j_gene: TRBJ2-5
v_gene: TRBV2
CDR3aa: CASMGGWGGPGETQYF

len: 13
j_gene: TRBJ1-1
v_gene: TRBV6-5
CDR3aa: CASSSAQRTEAFF

len: 15
j_gene: TRBJ2-1
v_gene: TRBV6-4
CDR3aa: CASRPGHQSYNEQFF

len: 16
j_gene: TRBJ1-3
v_gene: TRBV4-1
CDR3aa: CASSQDITGAGNTIYF

len: 16
j_gene: TRBJ1-5
v_gene: TRBV19
CDR3aa: CASSIVTGGSFQPQHF

len: 15
j_gene: TRBJ1-4
v_gene: TRBV18
CDR3aa: CASSPQDRAGEKLFF

len: 14
j_gene: TRBJ2-1
v_gene: TRBV3-1/TRBV3-2
CDR3aa: CASSQSQGSLGQFF

len: 15
j_gene: TRBJ2-3
v_gene: TRBV29-1
CDR3aa: CSVPMAGGYTDTQYF

len: 12
j_gene: TRBJ2-5
v_gene: TRBV29-1
CDR3aa: CSALPAGETQYF

len: 15
j_gene: TRBJ1-2
v_gene: TRBV11-2
CDR3aa: CASSYFRAIRSGYTF

len: 15
j_gene: TRBJ1-4
v_gene: TRBV15
CDR3aa: CATNRGSGYDEKLFF

len: 14
j_gene: TRBJ1-2
v_gene: TRBV2
CDR3aa: CASRGQGFGYGYTF

len: 13
j_gene: TRBJ1-2
v_gene: TRBV18
CDR3aa: CASSVAPTNGYTF

len: 16
j_gene: TRBJ1-1
v_gene: TRBV6-2/TRBV6-3
CDR3aa: CASSYSRTGENTEAFF

len: 14
j_gene: TRBJ2-4
v_gene: TRBV5-5
CDR3aa: CASSLGLAKNIQYF

len: 13
j_gene: TRBJ1-5
v_gene: TRBV24-1
CDR3aa: CATSAPGDQPQHF

len: 13
j_gene: TRBJ1-2
v_gene: TRBV28
CDR3aa: CASGRQGDYGYTF

len: 16
j_gene: TRBJ2-5
v_gene: TRBV18
CDR3aa: CASSPLLSGYQETQYF

len: 12
j_gene: TRBJ1-1
v_gene: TRBV12-5
CDR3aa: CASGLGGSEAFF

len: 15
j_gene: TRBJ2-3
v_gene: TRBV5-1
CDR3aa: CASSLGEMPTDTQYF

len: 15
j_gene: TRBJ1-2
v_gene: TRBV6-5
CDR3aa: CASRGTGAGGYGYTF

len: 13
j_gene: TRBJ1-2
v_gene: TRBV27
CDR3aa: CASSRDSNYGYTF

len: 14
j_gene: TRBJ2-5
v_gene: TRBV7-8
CDR3aa: CASSWRDSGETQYF

len: 14
j_gene: TRBJ2-5
v_gene: TRBV19
CDR3aa: CASREGRLQETQYF

len: 17
j_gene: TRBJ1-4
v_gene: TRBV3-1/TRBV3-2
CDR3aa: CASSQGLLPGQSEKLFF

len: 15
j_gene: TRBJ1-2
v_gene: TRBV5-6
CDR3aa: CASSRSGGGMFGYTF

len: 12
j_gene: TRBJ1-1
v_gene: TRBV30
CDR3aa: CAFLLSNTEAFF

len: 15
j_gene: TRBJ1-2
v_gene: TRBV3-1/TRBV3-2
CDR3aa: CASSPRGGRLNGYTF

len: 10
j_gene: TRBJ1-2
v_gene: TRBV29-1
CDR3aa: CSVDLRGYTF

len: 12
j_gene: TRBJ1-2
v_gene: TRBV29-1
CDR3aa: CSVSTANYGYTF

len: 15
j_gene: TRBJ2-7
v_gene: TRBV29-1
CDR3aa: CSVEWASGRTYEQYF

len: 13
j_gene: TRBJ1-3
v_gene: TRBV28
CDR3aa: CASSGGQGNTIYF

len: 14
j_gene: TRBJ2-7
v_gene: TRBV27
CDR3aa: CASSPRAGPGEQYF